This T cell receptor beta chain was identified during a study of T cells after yellow fever vaccination. Overall study: Libraries from low-cell-number fractions were prepared with the SMART-Seq v4 Ultra Low Input RNA kit. Study conclusions and caveats: Abundant clonotypes from the bulk population could get into FACS-sorted repertoires as contaminants. Faster peaking, at day 5 versus 15, marked a secondary response that was weaker.

In this sample, this clonotype turned up many times. Its target is unknown. TCRdb independently ran MiXCR on the 5' RACE reads; one entry per CDR3 protein. Of about 75,000 distinct CDR3 sequences listed, 7.3% are singletons. The sequencing used CD8+ T cells sorted from PBMCs, collected about 10 days after the first yellow fever vaccination. This sequence originates from a man between 18 and 35 years old who received the YFV17D yellow fever vaccine.

The CDR3 spells CASSPDWTSGFQETQYF. As DNA, the CDR3 is TGTGCCAGCAGCCCGGATTGGACTAGCGGGTTCCAAGAGACCCAGTACTTC. The chain couples TRBV4-2 to TRBJ2-5; 11 nucleotides match TRBD2. This CDR3 spans 17 amino acids. Looked up from germline, CDR1 is LGHNA and CDR2 is YNFKEQ. The V gene end was trimmed by 4 bases and the J gene end by 1 base; junction bases not matched to a gene: 8.